The sequence of this T cell receptor beta chain was determined in a study of OX40 agonist ivuxolimab in advanced cancers. About the study as a whole: Ivuxolimab was an agonistic, fully human IgG2 monoclonal antibody directed against OX40 (CD134), a costimulatory receptor. The purpose of peripheral TCRbeta sequencing was to test whether ivuxolimab changed TCR sequence diversity and led to clonal T-cell expansion. Intravenous ivuxolimab was administered to patients every 2 weeks at six dose levels: 0.01, 0.1, 0.3, 1.5, 3 and 10 mg/kg. Among the roughly 50 dose-escalation patients, about 19 had hepatocellular carcinoma, approximately 15 melanoma, 9 renal cell carcinoma and 9 head and neck cancer. The paper reports the monotherapy dose-escalation portion (N of about 47 patients) of the phase I ivuxolimab trial. Prior anti-PD-1, anti-PD-L1 or anti-CTLA-4 therapy was permitted, and about two fifths of dose-escalation patients had received checkpoint inhibitors. Partial responses were achieved by three dose-escalation patients, of whom one had hepatocellular carcinoma and two had cutaneous melanoma. The dose-escalation cohort was 82.7% male with a mean age of roughly 60 years, ranging from 23 to 79.

To sequence the TCRbeta CDR3 region, genomic DNA was isolated from the sorted cells. The immunoSEQ Assay was used for sequencing of TCRbeta CDR3 regions. Imported from immuneACCESS, the table was reduced by TCRdb to in-frame sequences with V and J called. These copies leave out some clones; in studies compared against another copy, an unresolved V gene accounts for under half, and the cause of the remainder is not known. Recorded for this sample are roughly 92,000 clones; about 84% of them occurred a single time. Roughly 5.5% of the sample comes from the top ten. The investigation overall reported the following: Low levels of normalized T-cell clonal expansion were also seen in some patients who did not respond. At doses of 0.1 to 3.0 mg/kg, clonal expansion of both CD4+ and CD8+ T cells in blood was seen between baseline and week 6. After ivuxolimab, CD8+ T cells had more expanded clones than CD4+ T cells on average. In the 0.1-3.0 mg/kg groups, partial responders had among the lowest normalized peripheral clonal expansion, particularly in CD8+ T cells. Antigen specificity was not determined for the clonally expanded peripheral T cells.

The germline V gene (reference sequence) sets CDR1 to SGHNT and CDR2 to YYREEE. The cysteine opens and the phenylalanine closes a CDR3 of 14 amino acids. Here the CDR3 DNA is all that survives: 42 bases in frame from base 1. Trimming removed 4 bases from V and 2 bases from J, leaving 10 bases between the germline ends. A remark on this clone: Its antigen remains undetermined. No base-level quality is on record; no much larger clone is a single base apart.

Patients with a history of autoimmune disease or receiving systemic immunosuppression were excluded from the trial. Peripheral blood for TCR sequencing was collected from all dose cohorts at baseline, on cycle 4 day 1, and on cycle 7 day 1. The samples were drawn from a first-in-human, open-label, multicenter phase I dose-escalation trial of ivuxolimab. Adults with locally advanced or metastatic head and neck squamous cell, hepatocellular, melanoma or renal cell carcinoma were enrolled in the trial. CD4+ and CD8+ T cells were sorted separately from peripheral blood before TCR sequencing. Recombination linked TRBV5-4 to TRBJ2-1; there is no confident call for the D gene. Specimen: CD4+ or CD8+ T cells sorted from blood, collected in a trial of the OX40 agonist ivuxolimab. The TCR originated in an adult with an advanced solid tumor such as melanoma, head and neck, liver or kidney cancer. In nucleotides, the sequence is TGTGCCAGCAGCGTCGACACTACCTACAATGAGCAGTTCTTC. The resulting protein is CASSVDTTYNEQFF.